Presented here are 18 T cell receptor beta chains from one specimen sequenced in a study of blood T cell repertoires in COVID-19. Profiled with immunoSEQ multiplex PCR; TCRdb holds only in-frame clones, not every one. Counted here are some 260,000 clones, over 80% occurring once; the ten biggest clones make up 10%. Sequencing was done on a sample of peripheral blood. These receptors were obtained from a woman in her 70s with COVID-19, enrolled during active disease.

This chain uses TRBV29-1 with TRBJ1-1; 7 bases align to TRBD1. Germline trimming cut 1 base from V and 7 bases from J; bases unmatched to any gene: 3. Germline V gives CDR1 SQVTM, CDR2 ANQGSEA. The CDR3 runs to 12 residues. The CDR3 DNA reads as TGCAGCGTTGAAGGGACAGGTCTTGAAGCTTTCTTT. The encoded protein is CSVEGTGLEAFF.

The rearrangement uses TRBV11-2 and TRBJ2-2; 7 nucleotides line up with TRBD1. With V trimmed by 5 bases and J by 5 bases, 2 bases remained unmatched. The CDR3 runs to 13 residues. Germline V gene data show CDR1 as SGHAT and CDR2 as FQNNGV. CDR3 nucleotides: TGTGCCAGCAGCGTACAGGGGACCGGGGAGCTGTTTTTT. Translated, it gives CASSVQGTGELFF. Complete variable domain (other parts from reference TRBV11-2 and TRBJ2-2): EAGVAQSPRYKIIEKRQSVAFWCNPISGHATLYWYQQILGQGPKLLIQFQNNGVVDDSQLPKDRFSAERLKGVDSTLKIQPAKLEDSAVYLCASSVQGTGELFFGEGSRLTVL.

This chain joins TRBV7-9 and TRBJ2-1; 12 nucleotides agree with TRBD2. The V and J ends lost 8 bases and 7 bases, in that order; junction bases with no gene match: 3. Germline CDR1 reads SEHNR; CDR2 reads FQNEAQ (reference sequence). The CDR3 has 13 residues. The CDR3: CASRLAGANEQFF. CDR3 nucleotides: TGTGCCAGCCGACTAGCGGGAGCGAATGAGCAGTTCTTC.

The V and J genes are TRBV15 and TRBJ2-7; 9 positions agree with TRBD1. The J segment lost 3 bases and the V segment lost 6 bases, leaving 9 bases of the junction unmatched. This CDR3 contains 15 residues. Germline CDR1 and CDR2: LNHNV and YYDKDF (reference sequence). CDR3 in DNA: TGTGCCACCAGGACTTTGGGACAGGGAAACTACGAGCAGTACTTC. Protein: CATRTLGQGNYEQYF.

The chain combines TRBV28 with TRBJ2-5, with 12 bases fitting TRBD2. The CDR3 totals 15 residues. Trimming took 5 bases from V and 4 from J; bases not matched to a gene: 5. CDR1 is MDHEN and CDR2 is SYDVKM in the germline V gene. The CDR3 reads CASSKGLAGRETQYF. DNA of the CDR3: TGTGCCAGCAGTAAAGGACTAGCGGGACGAGAGACCCAGTACTTC.

The V call is TRBV5-1, the J call TRBJ1-2; 9 nucleotides agree with TRBD1. This CDR3 has 13 amino acids. J lost 8 bases, V lost 7 bases, and 9 bases had no gene match. CDR1 SGHRS and CDR2 YFSETQ come from the germline V gene. CDR3 coding DNA: TGCGCCAGCTCCCGGGACAGGGTGATGGGCTACACCTTC. Protein sequence: CASSRDRVMGYTF.

This clone was detected a few times. This rearrangement joins TRBV5-5 to TRBJ1-1; 9 nucleotides match TRBD1. CDR1 and CDR2 (germline): SGHKS, YYEKEE (reference sequence). V was pared by 5 bases and J by 3 bases, with 8 bases of the junction left unmatched. The length of the CDR3 is 15 residues. For the CDR3, the DNA is TGTGCCAGCAGGCACGGAACAGGGGGCTACACTGAAGCTTTCTTT. Protein: CASRHGTGGYTEAFF.

V is TRBV9 and J is TRBJ2-1; TRBD2 agrees at 7 bases. Germline CDR1 is SGDLS and CDR2 is YYNGEE. The CDR3 is 17 residues long. The ends lost 2 bases at V and 4 bases at J; junction bases unmatched: 12. For the CDR3, the DNA is TGTGCCAGCAGCGTGGGGGTAGTTGCGGGAGAATACAATGAGCAGTTCTTC. It specifies CASSVGVVAGEYNEQFF.

This clone was recorded only once. The chain links TRBV7-8 to TRBJ2-7, with a weak D call TRBD2 (6 bases). V was shortened by 0 bases and J by 7 bases, with 19 bases between the two germline ends. This CDR3 spans 16 amino acids. Germline CDR1 and CDR2: SGHVS and FQNEAQ. CDR3 residues: CASSLARMGGWWEQYF. The CDR3 nucleotides are TGTGCCAGCAGCTTAGCGCGCATGGGGGGTTGGTGGGAGCAGTACTTC. The whole variable domain, filled in from reference TRBV7-8 and TRBJ2-7, reads GAGVSQSPRYKVAKRGQDVALRCDPISGHVSLFWYQQALGQGPEFLTYFQNEAQLDKSGLPSDRFFAERPEGSVSTLKIQRTQQEDSAVYLCASSLARMGGWWEQYFGPGTRLTVT.

The J gene is TRBJ1-2, the V gene TRBV14; 7 bases align to TRBD1. Germline lookup yields CDR1 SGHDN and CDR2 FVKESK. The J segment lost 8 bases and the V segment lost 4 bases, leaving 7 bases of the junction unmatched. The CDR3 has 13 amino acids. The CDR3 loop reads CASSPRTGQGYTF. In nucleotides, the CDR3 is TGTGCCAGCAGCCCGAGGACAGGCCAAGGCTACACCTTC.

The table lists this clone with a count of one. The chain recombines TRBV7-3 with TRBJ2-2, with 7 bases aligning to TRBD2. The V gene's germline CDR1 is SGHTA and CDR2 FQGTGA. This CDR3 region has 16 residues. V shed 2 bases and J 7 bases; nucleotides not matched to a gene: 10. The CDR3 DNA sequence: TGTGCCAGCAGCTTATTACCCCTGGTAGCGGGCGGGGAGCTGTTTTTT. This gives the protein CASSLLPLVAGGELFF.

CDR3 coding DNA: TGTGCCAGCAGTTACGGCCACCAAGAGACCCAGTACTTC. Residues: CASSYGHQETQYF. The chain recombines TRBV6-2 or TRBV6-3 with TRBJ2-5; unclear D gene. The CDR3 has 13 residues. Per the germline V gene, CDR1 is MNHEY and CDR2 is SVGEGT. Trimming stripped 2 bases from V and 0 bases from J, with 4 bases between.

The chain employs TRBV19 and TRBJ1-4, with D possibly being TRBD1 (5 bases). V dropped 7 bases and J dropped 7 bases, with 19 bases sitting between them. The CDR3 sequence is 15 residues long. In germline, CDR1 is LNHDA, CDR2 SQIVND (reference sequence). Here the CDR3 DNA reads TGTGCCAGTACCTCAGGACGACTCGGGGGTGAAAAACTGTTTTTT. Translation: CASTSGRLGGEKLFF.

The chain uses TRBV29-1 and TRBJ2-7, with a weak D call TRBD1 (6 bases). The CDR3 loop spans 13 amino acids. The V gene lost 7 bases and the J gene lost 1 base, with 14 bases spanning the gap. CDR1 is SQVTM and CDR2 is ANQGSEA in the germline V gene. This CDR3 is CSAMGRGSYEQYF. The CDR3 DNA is TGCAGCGCTATGGGTAGGGGGTCCTACGAGCAGTACTTC.

CDR3 in DNA: TGTGCCAGCAGCTATGGGCAATACAATGAGCAGTTCTTC. Protein sequence: CASSYGQYNEQFF. The chain joins TRBV7-2 to TRBJ2-1; unclear D gene. The CDR3 is 13 residues long. The V gene lost 4 bases and the J gene lost 4 bases, with 8 bases spanning the gap. CDR1 and CDR2 from the germline V gene are SGHTA and FQGNSA.

The V gene is TRBV28, the J gene TRBJ2-2; D is uncertain. Per germline, CDR1 MDHEN and CDR2 SYDVKM. The CDR3 contains 12 residues. Trimming removed 5 bases at V and 2 bases at J, with 3 bases between. CDR3 region: CASSLNTGELFF. CDR3 sequence (DNA): TGTGCCAGCAGTCTAAACACCGGGGAGCTGTTTTTT.

The chain carries TRBV5-1 and TRBJ1-2; 9 positions agree with TRBD1. J gave up 8 bases and V 0 bases, and 2 bases lay outside the gene matches. The CDR3 is made up of 13 amino acids. Germline CDR1 and CDR2: SGHRS and YFSETQ. CDR3 sequence (DNA): TGCGCCAGCAGCTTGGACAGGGGGCAAGGCTACACCTTC. The encoded protein is CASSLDRGQGYTF.

This clone was picked up a small number of times. The chain couples TRBV9 to TRBJ2-2; D not resolved. The CDR3 runs 13 residues. V was clipped by 4 bases and J by 2 bases, with 6 bases between them. Germline lookup yields CDR1 SGDLS and CDR2 YYNGEE. CDR3 loop: CASSPSNTGELFF. CDR3 in DNA: TGTGCCAGCAGCCCTTCTAACACCGGGGAGCTGTTTTTT.